Listed below are T cell receptor beta chains from one sample, sequenced in a study of blood T cells in healthy people across ages. TCRdb ran MiXCR on the 5' RACE reads and lists one entry per CDR3 protein. The table records around 1.7 million distinct CDR3 sequences, 28% of them present only once. The sequenced material came from blood. These receptor sequences come from a woman aged 25-40 years in good health. Each CDR3 is given with its conserved first and last residue. The D gene is left open where the match is weak. Not all rows give a size; the values are once, few, many and, for expanded clones, a class.

abundance: few; v_gene: TRBV6-2/TRBV6-3; j_gene: TRBJ2-7; d_gene: TRBD2; CDR3nt: TGTGCCAGCAGCTATAGCGGGGACCCCTACGAGCAGTACTTC; CDR3aa: CASSYSGDPYEQYF
abundance: many; v_gene: TRBV10-3; j_gene: TRBJ2-5; d_gene: -; CDR3nt: TGTGCCATCGGGACTCAGGTGGAGGGAGAGACCCAGTACTTC; CDR3aa: CAIGTQVEGETQYF
abundance: -; v_gene: TRBV6-1; j_gene: TRBJ1-1; d_gene: -; CDR3nt: TGTGCCAGCAGTTTCATCCGGGACATTGACACTGAAGCTTTCTTT; CDR3aa: CASSFIRDIDTEAFF
abundance: few; v_gene: TRBV5-1; j_gene: TRBJ2-4; d_gene: TRBD1; CDR3nt: TGCGCCAGCAGCTTGGAAACGACAGGGAGAGGCCCCAAAAACATTCAGTACTTC; CDR3aa: CASSLETTGRGPKNIQYF
abundance: few; v_gene: TRBV20-1; j_gene: TRBJ1-5; d_gene: -; CDR3nt: TGCAGTGCCGGGGGGGCTGACTGGGATCAGCCCCAGCATTTT; CDR3aa: CSAGGADWDQPQHF
abundance: many; v_gene: TRBV10-3; j_gene: TRBJ2-1; d_gene: TRBD2; CDR3nt: TGTGCCATCAGTGATCTAGCGGGGTACAATGAGCAGTTCTTC; CDR3aa: CAISDLAGYNEQFF
abundance: -; v_gene: TRBV9; j_gene: TRBJ2-7; d_gene: -; CDR3nt: TGTGCCAGCAGTGCCGAGGAGCGCATACATGACAATGAGCAGTACTTC; CDR3aa: CASSAEERIHDNEQYF
abundance: few; v_gene: TRBV18; j_gene: TRBJ2-5; d_gene: -; CDR3nt: TGTGCCAGCTCACCCCCAGGAGGGGTCACACAACAAGAGACCCAGTACTTC; CDR3aa: CASSPPGGVTQQETQYF
abundance: few; v_gene: TRBV20-1; j_gene: TRBJ2-1; d_gene: -; CDR3nt: TGCAGTGCTCCCCGCCTGGCACGAGGGTACAATGAGCAGTTCTTC; CDR3aa: CSAPRLARGYNEQFF
abundance: -; v_gene: TRBV6-1; j_gene: TRBJ2-2; d_gene: TRBD2; CDR3nt: TGTGCCAGCAGTGAAGGGGCTAGCGGGGCCACCGGGGAGCTGTTTTTT; CDR3aa: CASSEGASGATGELFF
abundance: many; v_gene: TRBV5-5; j_gene: TRBJ2-4; d_gene: -; CDR3nt: TGTGCCAGCAGCTCACCCGGGACACGGGACATTCAGTACTTC; CDR3aa: CASSSPGTRDIQYF
abundance: few; v_gene: TRBV6-2/TRBV6-3; j_gene: TRBJ2-1; d_gene: -; CDR3nt: TGTGCCAGCAGTTACTCCCGGGTCCATGAGCAGTTCTTC; CDR3aa: CASSYSRVHEQFF
abundance: -; v_gene: TRBV7-2; j_gene: TRBJ2-7; d_gene: -; CDR3nt: TGTGCCAGCAGACAGGCAAGCTCCTACGAGCAGTACTTC; CDR3aa: CASRQASSYEQYF
abundance: -; v_gene: TRBV5-6; j_gene: TRBJ1-2; d_gene: -; CDR3nt: TGTGCCAGCAGCTTGTGGGGGCCGGACTATGGCTACACCTTC; CDR3aa: CASSLWGPDYGYTF
abundance: -; v_gene: TRBV3-1; j_gene: TRBJ1-4; d_gene: -; CDR3nt: TGTGCCAGCAGCCAAGTAAGCCTGTTAGACCCCGAAAAACTGTTTTTT; CDR3aa: CASSQVSLLDPEKLFF
abundance: many; v_gene: TRBV29-1; j_gene: TRBJ2-3; d_gene: -; CDR3nt: TGCAGCGTTGGAGGGGCAGGGGATACGCAGTATTTT; CDR3aa: CSVGGAGDTQYF
abundance: many; v_gene: TRBV7-2; j_gene: TRBJ1-2; d_gene: TRBD1; CDR3nt: TGTGCCAGCAGCCCTCGGACAGGGCCGTATGGCTACACCTTC; CDR3aa: CASSPRTGPYGYTF
abundance: -; v_gene: TRBV6-5; j_gene: TRBJ1-3; d_gene: TRBD1; CDR3nt: TGTGCCAGCAGGCTACAGGGGGAGTTGGGGACCATATATTTT; CDR3aa: CASRLQGELGTIYF
abundance: many; v_gene: TRBV11-1; j_gene: TRBJ2-7; d_gene: -; CDR3nt: TGTGCCAGCAGCTCACATGGAGTAACCTACGAGCAGTACTTC; CDR3aa: CASSSHGVTYEQYF
abundance: -; v_gene: TRBV6-5; j_gene: TRBJ1-1; d_gene: TRBD1; CDR3nt: TGTGCCAGCAGTTCCAGGGACAGGGGGTACACTGAAGCTTTCTTT; CDR3aa: CASSSRDRGYTEAFF
abundance: -; v_gene: TRBV28; j_gene: TRBJ2-7; d_gene: -; CDR3nt: TGTGCCAGCAGTTTGAACACCCTAATGGGGGCGGGGGAGCAGTACTTC; CDR3aa: CASSLNTLMGAGEQYF
abundance: many; v_gene: TRBV20-1; j_gene: TRBJ2-7; d_gene: TRBD1; CDR3nt: TGCAGTGCTAGAGATACAGGGGGCTACGAGCAGTACTTC; CDR3aa: CSARDTGGYEQYF
abundance: many; v_gene: TRBV10-2; j_gene: TRBJ2-1; d_gene: TRBD2; CDR3nt: TGCGCCAGCAGGGACCCCCGTTCTAGCGGGAGCGATCGAAATGAGCAGTTCTTC; CDR3aa: CASRDPRSSGSDRNEQFF
abundance: -; v_gene: TRBV5-1; j_gene: TRBJ2-1; d_gene: TRBD2; CDR3nt: TGCGCCAGCAAGTGGGGGACTAGCGGGAGTGATGAGCAGTTCTTC; CDR3aa: CASKWGTSGSDEQFF
abundance: -; v_gene: TRBV12-3/TRBV12-4; j_gene: TRBJ2-7; d_gene: TRBD1; CDR3nt: TGTGCCAGCAGTTTTTCCCTGGGACAGGGCACCTACGAGCAGTACTTC; CDR3aa: CASSFSLGQGTYEQYF